Below are 4 T cell receptor beta chains sequenced from a single sample in a study of blood T cell repertoires in COVID-19. Sequenced by immunoSEQ multiplex PCR; TCRdb stores in-frame clones only, minus some. This table has around 310,000 clones, roughly 90% appearing once. Material: PBMCs or T cells enriched from blood (not recorded which). The receptors originated from a young woman who had recovered from COVID-19.

The V gene is TRBV15, the J gene TRBJ2-3, with 10 bases identical to TRBD1. The germline gives CDR1 LNHNV, CDR2 YYDKDF (reference sequence). Trimming at V came to 4 bases and at J to 1 base, leaving 2 bases not matched to a gene. This CDR3 has 15 residues. As DNA, the CDR3 is TGTGCCACCAGCACCGGGACAGGGGGCACAGATACGCAGTATTTT. It specifies CATSTGTGGTDTQYF.

The gene calls are TRBV27 and TRBJ2-3; 12 nucleotides match TRBD2. V gave up 6 bases and J gave up 11 bases; unmatched junction bases: 6. The CDR3 covers 13 residues. Germline CDR1 reads MNHEY; CDR2 reads SMNVEV (reference sequence). CDR3 sequence: CASSQTSGRKQYF. CDR3 sequence (DNA): TGTGCCAGCAGCCAGACTAGCGGGAGAAAGCAGTATTTT.

The chain has TRBV27 and TRBJ2-3; 7 bases fit TRBD1. J gave up 2 bases and V 4 bases, and 3 bases lay outside the gene matches. The CDR3 is 14 residues long. The germline V gene encodes CDR1 MNHEY and CDR2 SMNVEV (reference sequence). The CDR3 protein is CASSSGTDTDTQYF. The CDR3 DNA is TGTGCCAGCAGTTCCGGGACAGACACAGATACGCAGTATTTT.

The V call is TRBV19, the J call TRBJ2-1, with 9 nucleotides matching TRBD1. The V and J ends lost 3 bases and 3 bases, in that order; junction bases with no gene match: 6. Germline V gene sequence: CDR1 LNHDA, CDR2 SQIVND (reference sequence). The CDR3 totals 16 residues. The CDR3 bases are TGTGCCAGTAGTATGCAGGGACAGGGTATCTACAATGAGCAGTTCTTC. It yields the protein CASSMQGQGIYNEQFF.